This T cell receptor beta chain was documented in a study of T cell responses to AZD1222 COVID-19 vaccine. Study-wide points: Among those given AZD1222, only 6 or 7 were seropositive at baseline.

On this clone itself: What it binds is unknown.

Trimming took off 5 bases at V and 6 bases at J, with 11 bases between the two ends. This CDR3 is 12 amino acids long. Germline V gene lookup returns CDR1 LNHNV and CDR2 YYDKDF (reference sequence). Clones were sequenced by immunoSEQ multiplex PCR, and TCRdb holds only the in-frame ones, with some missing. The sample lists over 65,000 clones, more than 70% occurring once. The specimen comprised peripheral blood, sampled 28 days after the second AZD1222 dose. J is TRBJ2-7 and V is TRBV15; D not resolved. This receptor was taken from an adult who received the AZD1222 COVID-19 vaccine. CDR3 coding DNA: TGTGCCACCAGCTCGACGATGGGCGAGCAGTACTTC. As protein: CATSSTMGEQYF.